Included here is one T cell receptor beta chain sequence, with context. The antigen is unknown. Method: immunoSEQ multiplex PCR; TCRdb's copy keeps in-frame clones and lacks some. The sample comprises about 120,000 clones, roughly 89% of which are singletons, and under 9% rests with the top ten. This sample is part of a study of T cell responses to AZD1222 COVID-19 vaccine. Study summary: Researchers grouped second doses given at about 4 or about 12 weeks into one pool.

General study points: Unmutated variant regions are reportedly targeted by nearly half of spike-specific TCRs. When two AZD1222 doses had been given, Spike-specific TCR breadth and depth rose. Donors skewed white British and female; clonal diversity was possibly underestimated.

This TCR was recovered from an adult in good health. Source: peripheral blood, taken on day 0 of AZD1222 vaccination.

CDR3 coding DNA: TGCAGCGTGTGGGACAAATCCTACGAGCAGTACTTC. It yields the protein CSVWDKSYEQYF. J is TRBJ2-7 and V is TRBV29-1, with TRBD1 as a possible D gene (6 bases). The CDR3 sequence is 12 residues long. V gave up 6 bases and J gave up 1 base, with 10 bases separating them. CDR1 and CDR2 from the germline V gene are SQVTM and ANQGSEA.